One T cell receptor (beta chain) is described in this entry. This record comes from a study of T cell clones after liver transplantation. Overall study context: Third-party-reactive TCRbeta sequences from pre-transplant mixed lymphocyte reactions served as antigen-independent comparators. Three of the eight recipients were HCV-positive; the rest had non-autoimmune, non-viral transplant indications.

Germline CDR1 MDHEN, CDR2 SYDVKM. This CDR3 contains 17 residues. J gave up 7 bases and V 2 bases, and 17 bases lay outside the gene matches. Clones were read by immunoSEQ multiplex PCR, and TCRdb kept only the in-frame ones, dropping some. This sample yields roughly 19,000 clones, of which 80% to 90% are seen a single time; 10% to 15% belongs to the top ten. This receptor was obtained from a human patient who received a liver transplant. Some of the T cells might come from the graft donor. This rearrangement joins TRBV28 to TRBJ2-7; 7 bases agree with TRBD2. Sequencing was performed on CD8+ T cells from blood, taken approximately 3.5 years after liver transplant. CDR3 sequence reads: CASSLRRREAPLREQYF. The CDR3 DNA reads TGTGCCAGCAGTTTACGGCGCCGGGAGGCCCCCCTTCGGGAGCAGTACTTC.